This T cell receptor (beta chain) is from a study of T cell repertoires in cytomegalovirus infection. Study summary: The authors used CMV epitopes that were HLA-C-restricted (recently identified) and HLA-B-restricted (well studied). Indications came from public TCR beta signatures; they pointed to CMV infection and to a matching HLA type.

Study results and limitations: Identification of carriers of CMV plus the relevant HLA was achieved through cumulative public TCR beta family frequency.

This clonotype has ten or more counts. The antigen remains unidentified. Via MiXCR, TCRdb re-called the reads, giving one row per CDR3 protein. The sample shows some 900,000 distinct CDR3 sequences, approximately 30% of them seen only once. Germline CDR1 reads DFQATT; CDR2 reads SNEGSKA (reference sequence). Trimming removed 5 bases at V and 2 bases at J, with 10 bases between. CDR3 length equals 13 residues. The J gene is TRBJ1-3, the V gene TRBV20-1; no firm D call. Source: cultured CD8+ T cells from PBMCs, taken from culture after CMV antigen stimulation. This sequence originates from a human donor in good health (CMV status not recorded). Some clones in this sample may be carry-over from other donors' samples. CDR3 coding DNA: TGCAGTGCTCTCCGACGGGCTGGAAACACCATATATTTT. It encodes CSALRRAGNTIYF.